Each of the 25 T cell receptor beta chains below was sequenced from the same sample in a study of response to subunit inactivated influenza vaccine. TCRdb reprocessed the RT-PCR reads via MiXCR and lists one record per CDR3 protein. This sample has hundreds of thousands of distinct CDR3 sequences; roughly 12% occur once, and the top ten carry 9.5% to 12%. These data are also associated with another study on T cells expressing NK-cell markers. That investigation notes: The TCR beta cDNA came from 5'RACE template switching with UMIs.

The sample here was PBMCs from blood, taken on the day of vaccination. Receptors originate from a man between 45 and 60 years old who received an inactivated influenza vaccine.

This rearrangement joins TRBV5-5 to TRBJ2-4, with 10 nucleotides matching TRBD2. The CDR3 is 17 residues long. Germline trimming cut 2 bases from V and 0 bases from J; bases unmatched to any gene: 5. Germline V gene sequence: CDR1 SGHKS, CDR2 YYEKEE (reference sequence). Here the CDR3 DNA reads TGTGCCAGCAGCTTTCTAGCGGGGGACTCAGCCAAAAACATTCAGTACTTC. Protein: CASSFLAGDSAKNIQYF.

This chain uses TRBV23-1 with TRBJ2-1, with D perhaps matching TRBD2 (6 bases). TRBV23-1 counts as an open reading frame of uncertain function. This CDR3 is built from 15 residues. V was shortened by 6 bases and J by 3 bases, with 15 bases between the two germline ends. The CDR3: CASSLRETNYNEQFF. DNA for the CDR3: TGCGCCAGCAGCCTCCGGGAGACGAACTACAATGAGCAGTTCTTC.

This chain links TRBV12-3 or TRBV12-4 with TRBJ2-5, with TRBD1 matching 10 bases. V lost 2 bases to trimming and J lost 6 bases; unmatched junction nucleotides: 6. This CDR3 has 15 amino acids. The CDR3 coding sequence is TGTGCCAGCAGTTTATCCGGGACAGGGGATCAGACCCAGTACTTC. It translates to CASSLSGTGDQTQYF.

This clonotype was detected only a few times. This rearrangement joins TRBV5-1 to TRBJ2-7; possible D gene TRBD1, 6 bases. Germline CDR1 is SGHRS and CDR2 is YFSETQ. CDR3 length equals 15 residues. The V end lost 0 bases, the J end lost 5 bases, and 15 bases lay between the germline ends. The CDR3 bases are TGCGCCAGCAGCTTGGAACCCCACAGGGCGAACGAGCAGTACTTC. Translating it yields CASSLEPHRANEQYF.

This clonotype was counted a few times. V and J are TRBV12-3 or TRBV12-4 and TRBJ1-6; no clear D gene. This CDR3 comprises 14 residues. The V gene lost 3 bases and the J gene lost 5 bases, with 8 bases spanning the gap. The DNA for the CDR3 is TGTGCCAGCAGTTTGGAGGGAAATAATTCACCCCTCCACTTT. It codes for CASSLEGNNSPLHF.

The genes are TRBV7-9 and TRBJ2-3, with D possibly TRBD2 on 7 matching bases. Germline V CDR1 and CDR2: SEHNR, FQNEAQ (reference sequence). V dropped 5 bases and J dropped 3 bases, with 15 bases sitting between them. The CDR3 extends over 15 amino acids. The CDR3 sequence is CASSHPGGGTDTQYF. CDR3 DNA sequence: TGTGCCAGCAGCCACCCGGGGGGCGGTACAGATACGCAGTATTTT. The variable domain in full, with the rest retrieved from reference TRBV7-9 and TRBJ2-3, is DTGVSQNPRHKITKRGQNVTFRCDPISEHNRLYWYRQTLGQGPEFLTYFQNEAQLEKSRLLSDRFSAERPKGSFSTLEIQRTEQGDSAMYLCASSHPGGGTDTQYFGPGTRLTVL.

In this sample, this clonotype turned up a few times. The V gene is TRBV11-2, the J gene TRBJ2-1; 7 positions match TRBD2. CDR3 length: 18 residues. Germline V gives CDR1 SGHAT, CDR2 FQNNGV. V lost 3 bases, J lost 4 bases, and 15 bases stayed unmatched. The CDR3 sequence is CASSFSHQGGSVYNEQFF. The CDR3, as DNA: TGTGCCAGCAGCTTCTCTCATCAGGGCGGGAGCGTTTACAATGAGCAGTTCTTC.

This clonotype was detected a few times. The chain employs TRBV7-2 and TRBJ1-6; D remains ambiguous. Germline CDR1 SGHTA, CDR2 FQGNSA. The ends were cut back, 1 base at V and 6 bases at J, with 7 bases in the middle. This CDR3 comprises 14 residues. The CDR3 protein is CASSLVPPNSPLHF. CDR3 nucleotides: TGTGCCAGCAGCTTAGTTCCCCCTAATTCACCCCTCCACTTT.

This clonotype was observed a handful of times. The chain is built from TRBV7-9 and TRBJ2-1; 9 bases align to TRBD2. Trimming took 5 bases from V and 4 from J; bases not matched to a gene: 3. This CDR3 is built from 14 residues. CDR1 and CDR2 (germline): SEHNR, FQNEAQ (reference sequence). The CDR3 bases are TGTGCCAGCAGCCCTAGCGGGATGTACAATGAGCAGTTCTTC. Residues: CASSPSGMYNEQFF.

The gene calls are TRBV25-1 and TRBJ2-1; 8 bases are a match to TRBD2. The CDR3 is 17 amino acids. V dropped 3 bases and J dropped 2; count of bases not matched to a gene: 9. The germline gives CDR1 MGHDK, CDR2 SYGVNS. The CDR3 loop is CASSEGGLAGTYNEQFF. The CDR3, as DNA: TGTGCCAGCAGTGAGGGTGGGCTAGCGGGCACCTACAATGAGCAGTTCTTC.

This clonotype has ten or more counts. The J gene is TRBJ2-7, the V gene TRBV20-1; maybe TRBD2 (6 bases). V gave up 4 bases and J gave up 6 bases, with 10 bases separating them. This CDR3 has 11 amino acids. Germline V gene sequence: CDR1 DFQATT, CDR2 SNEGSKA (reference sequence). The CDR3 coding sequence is TGCAGTGCTACTAGCGATCGCGAGCAGTACTTC. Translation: CSATSDREQYF.

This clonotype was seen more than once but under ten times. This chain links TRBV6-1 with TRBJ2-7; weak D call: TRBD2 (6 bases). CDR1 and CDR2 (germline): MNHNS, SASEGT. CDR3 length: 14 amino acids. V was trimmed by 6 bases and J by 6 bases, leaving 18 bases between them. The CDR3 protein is CASRTSIGAAEQYF. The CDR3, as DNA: TGTGCCAGCAGAACTAGCATCGGAGCGGCCGAGCAGTACTTC.

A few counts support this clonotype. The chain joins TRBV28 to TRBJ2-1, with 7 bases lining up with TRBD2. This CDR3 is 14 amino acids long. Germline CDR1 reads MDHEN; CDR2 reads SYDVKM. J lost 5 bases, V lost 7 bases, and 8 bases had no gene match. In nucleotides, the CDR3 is TGTGCCAGCACGGGGGGTAGGTTGAACAATGAGCAGTTCTTC. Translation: CASTGGRLNNEQFF.

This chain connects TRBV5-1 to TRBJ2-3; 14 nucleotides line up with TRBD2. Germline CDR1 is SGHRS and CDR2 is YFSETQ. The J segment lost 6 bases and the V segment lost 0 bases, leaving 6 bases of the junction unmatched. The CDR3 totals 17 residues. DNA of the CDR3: TGCGCCAGCAGCTTGGGACTAGCGGGAGGGGTGACGGATACGCAGTATTTT. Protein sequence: CASSLGLAGGVTDTQYF. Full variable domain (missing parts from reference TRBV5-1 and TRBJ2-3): KAGVTQTPRYLIKTRGQQVTLSCSPISGHRSVSWYQQTPGQGLQFLFEYFSETQRNKGNFPGRFSGRQFSNSRSEMNVSTLELGDSALYLCASSLGLAGGVTDTQYFGPGTRLTVL.

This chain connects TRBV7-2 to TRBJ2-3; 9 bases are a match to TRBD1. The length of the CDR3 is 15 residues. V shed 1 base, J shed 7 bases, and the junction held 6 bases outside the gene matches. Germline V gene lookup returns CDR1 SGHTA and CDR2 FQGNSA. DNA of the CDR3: TGTGCCAGCAGCTTAGTACAGGGGGCGCGTAATACGCAGTATTTT. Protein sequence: CASSLVQGARNTQYF.

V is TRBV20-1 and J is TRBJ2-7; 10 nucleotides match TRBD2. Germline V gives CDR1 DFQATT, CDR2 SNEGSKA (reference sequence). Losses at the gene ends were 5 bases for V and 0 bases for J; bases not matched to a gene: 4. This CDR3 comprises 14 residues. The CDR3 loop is CSAHGLAVSYEQYF. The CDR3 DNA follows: TGCAGTGCTCATGGACTAGCGGTCTCCTACGAGCAGTACTTC.

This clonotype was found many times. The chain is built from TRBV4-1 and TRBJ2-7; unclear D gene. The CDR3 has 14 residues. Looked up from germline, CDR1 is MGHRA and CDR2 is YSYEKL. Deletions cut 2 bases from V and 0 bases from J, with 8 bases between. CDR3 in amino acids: CASSQSPSSYEQYF. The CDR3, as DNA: TGCGCCAGCAGCCAATCTCCGAGCTCCTACGAGCAGTACTTC.

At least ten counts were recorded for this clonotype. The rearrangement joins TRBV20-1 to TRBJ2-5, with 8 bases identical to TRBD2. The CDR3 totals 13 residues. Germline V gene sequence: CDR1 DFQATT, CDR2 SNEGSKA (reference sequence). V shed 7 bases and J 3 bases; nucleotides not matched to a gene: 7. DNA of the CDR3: TGCAGTGGGCCCGCACTAGCGGAAGAGACCCAGTACTTC. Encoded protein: CSGPALAEETQYF.

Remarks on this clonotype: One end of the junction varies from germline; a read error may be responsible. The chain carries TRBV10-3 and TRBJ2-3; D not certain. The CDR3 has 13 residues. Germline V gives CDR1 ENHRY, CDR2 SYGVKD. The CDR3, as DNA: TGTGCCATCACCCCCGGGCGCACAGATACGCAGAATTTT. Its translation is CAITPGRTDTQNF.

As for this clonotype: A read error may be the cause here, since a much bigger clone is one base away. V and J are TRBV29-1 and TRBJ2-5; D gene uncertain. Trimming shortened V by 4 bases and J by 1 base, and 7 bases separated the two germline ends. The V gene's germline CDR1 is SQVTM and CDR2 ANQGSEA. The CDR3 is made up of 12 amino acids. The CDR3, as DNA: TGCAGCGTTGCTCGATTCCAAGAGACCCAGTACTTC. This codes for CSVARFQETQYF.

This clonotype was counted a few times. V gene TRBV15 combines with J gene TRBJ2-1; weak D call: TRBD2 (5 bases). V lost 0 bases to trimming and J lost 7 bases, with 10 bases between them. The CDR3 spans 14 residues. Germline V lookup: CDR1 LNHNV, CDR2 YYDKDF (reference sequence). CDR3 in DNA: TGTGCCACCAGCAGAGACCTAACGGGGAATGAGCAGTTCTTC. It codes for CATSRDLTGNEQFF.

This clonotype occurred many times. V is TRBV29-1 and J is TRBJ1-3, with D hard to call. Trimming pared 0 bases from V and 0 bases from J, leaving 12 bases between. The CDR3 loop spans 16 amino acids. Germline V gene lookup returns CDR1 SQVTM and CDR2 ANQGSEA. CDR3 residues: CSVEDLAGYSGNTIYF. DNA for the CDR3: TGCAGCGTTGAAGATCTGGCCGGCTACTCTGGAAACACCATATATTTT.

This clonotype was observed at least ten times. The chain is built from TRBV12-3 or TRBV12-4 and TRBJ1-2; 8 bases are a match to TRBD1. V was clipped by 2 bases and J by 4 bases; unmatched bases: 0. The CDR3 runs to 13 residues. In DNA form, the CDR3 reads TGTGCCAGCAGTTTAACAGGGGGCTATGGCTACACCTTC. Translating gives CASSLTGGYGYTF.

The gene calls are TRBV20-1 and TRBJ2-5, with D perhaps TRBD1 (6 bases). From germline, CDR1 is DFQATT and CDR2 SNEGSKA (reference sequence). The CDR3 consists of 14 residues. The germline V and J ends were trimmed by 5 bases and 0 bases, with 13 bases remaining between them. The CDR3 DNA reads TGCAGTGCTCCTGGAAGGGGGTACCAAGAGACCCAGTACTTC. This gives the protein CSAPGRGYQETQYF.

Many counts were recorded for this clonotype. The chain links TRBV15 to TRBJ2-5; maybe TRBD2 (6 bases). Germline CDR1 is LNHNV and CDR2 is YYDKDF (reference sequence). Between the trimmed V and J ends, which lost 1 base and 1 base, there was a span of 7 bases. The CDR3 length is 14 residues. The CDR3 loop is CATSRGTTQETQYF. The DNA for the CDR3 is TGTGCCACCAGCAGAGGGACTACCCAAGAGACCCAGTACTTC. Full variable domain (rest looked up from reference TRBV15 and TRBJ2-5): DAMVIQNPRYQVTQFGKPVTLSCSQTLNHNVMYWYQQKSSQAPKLLFHYYDKDFNNEADTPDNFQSRRPNTSFCFLDIRSPGLGDTAMYLCATSRGTTQETQYFGPGTRLLVL.